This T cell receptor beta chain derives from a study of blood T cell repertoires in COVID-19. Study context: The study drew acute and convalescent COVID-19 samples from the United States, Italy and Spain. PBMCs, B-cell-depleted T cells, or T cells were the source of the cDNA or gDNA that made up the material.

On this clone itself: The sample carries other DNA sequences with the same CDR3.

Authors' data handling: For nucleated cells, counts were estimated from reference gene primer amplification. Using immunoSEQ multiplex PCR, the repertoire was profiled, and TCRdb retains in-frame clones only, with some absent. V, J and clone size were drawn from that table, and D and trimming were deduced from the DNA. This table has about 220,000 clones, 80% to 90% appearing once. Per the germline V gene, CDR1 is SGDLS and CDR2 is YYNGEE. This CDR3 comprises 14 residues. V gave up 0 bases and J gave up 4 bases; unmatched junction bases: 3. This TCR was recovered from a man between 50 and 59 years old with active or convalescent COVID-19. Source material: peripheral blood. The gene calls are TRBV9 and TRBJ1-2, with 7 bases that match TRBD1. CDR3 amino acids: CASSVGQGGYGYTF. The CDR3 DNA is TGTGCCAGCAGCGTAGGACAGGGAGGCTATGGCTACACCTTC.